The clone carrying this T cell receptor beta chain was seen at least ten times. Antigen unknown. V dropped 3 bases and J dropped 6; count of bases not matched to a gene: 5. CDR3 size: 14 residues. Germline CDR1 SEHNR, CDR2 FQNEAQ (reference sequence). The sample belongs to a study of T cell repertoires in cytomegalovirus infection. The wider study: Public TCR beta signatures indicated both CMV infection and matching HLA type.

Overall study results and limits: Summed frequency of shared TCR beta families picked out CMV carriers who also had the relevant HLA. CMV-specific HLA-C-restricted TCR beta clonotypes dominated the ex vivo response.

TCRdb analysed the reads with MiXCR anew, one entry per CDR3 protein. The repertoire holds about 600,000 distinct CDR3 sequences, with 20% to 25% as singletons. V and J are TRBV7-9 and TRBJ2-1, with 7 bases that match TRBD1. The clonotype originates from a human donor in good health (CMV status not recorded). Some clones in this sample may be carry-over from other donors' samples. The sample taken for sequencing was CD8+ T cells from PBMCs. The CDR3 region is CASSFPTGRNEQFF. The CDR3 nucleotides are TGTGCCAGCAGCTTCCCGACAGGGCGCAATGAGCAGTTCTTC.